A selection of T cell receptor beta chains follows, all from one sample in a study of blood T cell repertoires in COVID-19. Produced via immunoSEQ multiplex PCR; TCRdb's table is partial and in-frame only. The profile shows some 83,000 clones, around 80% of them singletons. The source material was peripheral blood. These TCRs come from a human donor in a cohort sampled during active COVID-19. CDR3s include the opening cysteine and the closing phenylalanine or tryptophan. The order of the fields is D gene, J gene, V gene, CDR3 protein. D genes are given only for firm matches.

NA TRBJ2-3 TRBV10-2 CASSENVGDIGDTQYF
NA TRBJ2-5 TRBV28 CASSLPYQETQYF
TRBD1 TRBJ2-1 TRBV30 CAWRDRGLYNEQFF
NA TRBJ2-6 TRBV29-1 CSVGASSGANVLTF
TRBD1 TRBJ2-4 TRBV7-2 CASSPDRGAAKNIQYF
NA TRBJ1-5 TRBV6-5 CASSYSRVQPQHF
NA TRBJ1-1 TRBV15 CATSSSDRTMNTEAFF
NA TRBJ1-2 TRBV19 CASSISDSYYGYTF
NA TRBJ2-6 TRBV3-1/TRBV3-2 CASSQGTGSGANVLTF
NA TRBJ1-6 TRBV28 CASSTSDRVPLNSPLHF
NA TRBJ1-5 TRBV5-1 CASRPGGYSNQPQHF
NA TRBJ1-3 TRBV18 CASSPVTVFSGNTIYF
TRBD1 TRBJ2-3 TRBV3-1/TRBV3-2 CASSARGGQGRDTQYF
NA TRBJ1-6 TRBV5-5 CASSFETTNQNSPLHF
NA TRBJ1-1 TRBV12-3/TRBV12-4 CASSLLVDTEAFF
NA TRBJ2-3 TRBV5-1 CASSLAGSRLTDTQYF
NA TRBJ1-1 TRBV6-5 CASSYSARGDTEAFF
NA TRBJ1-5 TRBV28 CASRPGTQAQHF
TRBD2 TRBJ2-1 TRBV5-1 CASSPGRGLKGNYNEQFF
TRBD2 TRBJ2-7 TRBV27 CASRPTSALTYEQYF
NA TRBJ2-1 TRBV7-9 CASSLRGQDEQFF
NA TRBJ1-3 TRBV5-6 CASSLWAGNTIYF
NA TRBJ2-3 TRBV19 CASSFGQRTDTQYF
NA TRBJ1-6 TRBV9 CASSPPGMRYNSPLHF
NA TRBJ1-1 TRBV27 CASISTGMNTEAFF
TRBD1 TRBJ2-3 TRBV7-9 CASNKDRVVDTDTQYF
TRBD1 TRBJ1-2 TRBV2 CARGQGGYGYTF
TRBD1 TRBJ2-2 TRBV25-1 CASSSSRDRGLTGELFF
NA TRBJ2-1 TRBV19 CASSSSVFRGDEQFF
NA TRBJ1-1 TRBV6-1 CASSEAYRETEAFF
TRBD2 TRBJ2-1 TRBV2 CASGVLAGYNEQFF
NA TRBJ2-1 TRBV15 CATSRDRLGPWSVEQFF
NA TRBJ1-5 TRBV6-5 CASSPTGWQPQHF
NA TRBJ2-1 TRBV27 CASSLSLGGAHNEQFF
TRBD1 TRBJ1-1 TRBV5-1 CASSYAGGAAGTEAFF
TRBD1 TRBJ2-4 TRBV7-9 CASSTGGNKNIQYF
TRBD1 TRBJ1-2 TRBV3-1/TRBV3-2 CASSQEVGGDGYTF
TRBD2 TRBJ2-3 TRBV2 CASGGAEDTQYF
NA TRBJ1-5 TRBV2 CASSLQSTSNQPQHF
TRBD1 TRBJ1-4 TRBV7-9 CASSGTGGSNEKLFF
TRBD2 TRBJ2-2 TRBV27 CASKRAGVNTGELFF
TRBD2 TRBJ2-7 TRBV7-2 CASSFSGGAYEQYF
NA TRBJ2-5 TRBV7-9 CASSLVRRANQETQYF
TRBD1 TRBJ2-2 TRBV7-3 CASSPRDRGLPNTGELFF
NA TRBJ1-5 TRBV28 CASTSRNQPQHF
NA TRBJ2-1 TRBV2 CASSGAGEQFF
TRBD1 TRBJ1-5 TRBV28 CASRSTGTPNQPQHF
TRBD1 TRBJ1-1 TRBV7-2 CASSSPGTESNTEAFF